The 27 T cell receptor beta chains below were found in one sample sequenced in a study of T cell responses to AZD1222 COVID-19 vaccine. Measured with immunoSEQ multiplex PCR; TCRdb has only the in-frame clones, and not every one. Among 150,000 to 200,000 clones listed, about 91% were seen once. This specimen consisted of peripheral blood, obtained 28 days after the second AZD1222 dose. These receptors were taken from an adult who received the AZD1222 COVID-19 vaccine.

The chain combines TRBV9 with TRBJ2-7, with D possibly called TRBD1 or TRBD2 (8 bases each). Germline CDR1 reads SGDLS; CDR2 reads YYNGEE. The CDR3 is 16 amino acids. With 4 bases removed from V and 4 bases from J, the gap between germline ends came to 21 bases. DNA for the CDR3: TGTGCCAGCAGCCCGGGGGGGGGACAGGTCCTTTACGAGCAGTACTTC. This encodes CASSPGGGQVLYEQYF. The variable domain in full, completed from reference TRBV9 and TRBJ2-7, reads DSGVTQTPKHLITATGQRVTLRCSPRSGDLSVYWYQQSLDQGLQFLIQYYNGEERAKGNILERFSAQQFPDLHSELNLSSLELGDSALYFCASSPGGGQVLYEQYFGPGTRLTVT.

The gene calls are TRBV7-2 and TRBJ1-3; 9 nucleotides align to TRBD1. Trimming removed 5 bases from V and 0 bases from J; junction bases left unmatched: 11. Germline V lookup: CDR1 SGHTA, CDR2 FQGNSA. The CDR3 loop spans 18 amino acids. The CDR3 sequence is CASSRGSQGALSGNTIYF. CDR3 bases: TGTGCCAGCAGCCGCGGGTCACAGGGGGCCCTCTCTGGAAACACCATATATTTT.

The chain uses TRBV5-1 and TRBJ1-2; 7 positions agree with TRBD1. Germline CDR1 SGHRS, CDR2 YFSETQ. Trimming removed 0 bases from V and 0 bases from J; junction bases left unmatched: 14. The CDR3 has 19 amino acids. This chain's CDR3 is CASSLERQGGPSTNYGYTF. The CDR3 DNA reads as TGCGCCAGCAGCTTGGAACGGCAGGGGGGCCCATCGACTAACTATGGCTACACCTTC.

The chain couples TRBV6-5 to TRBJ2-7; no definite D call. V dropped 6 bases and J dropped 3 bases, with 6 bases sitting between them. From germline, CDR1 is MNHEY and CDR2 SVGAGI. CDR3 length equals 11 residues. The CDR3 DNA follows: TGTGCCAGCAGGAAACACTACGAGCAGTACTTC. Protein sequence: CASRKHYEQYF.

The rearrangement joins TRBV6-5 to TRBJ2-5, with 7 bases identical to TRBD2. Trimming took 4 bases from V and 2 from J; bases not matched to a gene: 4. The CDR3 totals 14 residues. Germline CDR1 MNHEY, CDR2 SVGAGI. In nucleotides, the CDR3 is TGTGCCAGCAGTTCTGGACTAGTTCAAGAGACCCAGTACTTC. Amino acid sequence: CASSSGLVQETQYF.

This clone was seen just once. V is TRBV11-3 and J is TRBJ2-5; 12 bases are a match to TRBD2. V was pared by 2 bases and J by 5 bases, with 0 bases of the junction left unmatched. This CDR3 has 14 residues. Germline loops: CDR1 SGHNT, CDR2 YENEEA. CDR3 amino acids: CASSLTSGGETQYF. Written as DNA, the CDR3 is TGTGCCAGCAGCTTAACTAGCGGGGGGGAGACCCAGTACTTC.

The chain employs TRBV11-3 and TRBJ2-3; D perhaps matches TRBD1 (5 bases). V lost 5 bases and J 10 bases, leaving 25 bases between the germline ends. Per the germline V gene, CDR1 is SGHNT and CDR2 is YENEEA. The CDR3 loop spans 16 amino acids. CDR3 nucleotides: TGTGCCAGCAGCCCGGGCAGGGCGGAAAAAAGTCTAGCGCAGTATTTT. Protein sequence: CASSPGRAEKSLAQYF.

J is TRBJ2-2 and V is TRBV7-6; tentative D call: TRBD2 (6 bases). From germline, CDR1 is SGHVS and CDR2 FNYEAQ. The CDR3 loop spans 15 amino acids. Trimming removed 2 bases from V and 5 bases from J, with 12 bases in between. CDR3 nucleotide sequence: TGTGCCAGCAGCTTACCGGCGGGGCTGACCGGGGAGCTGTTTTTT. The encoded protein is CASSLPAGLTGELFF.

The genes are TRBV6-5 and TRBJ1-5; D is undetermined. The germline V gene encodes CDR1 MNHEY and CDR2 SVGAGI. V lost 8 bases and J 2 bases, leaving 10 bases between the germline ends. This CDR3 has 13 amino acids. The CDR3 protein is CASSVAGNQPQHF. CDR3 nucleotides: TGTGCCAGCTCCGTGGCAGGCAATCAGCCCCAGCATTTT.

V is TRBV6-5 and J is TRBJ1-2; D gene uncertain. Germline CDR1 MNHEY, CDR2 SVGAGI. This CDR3 is 13 amino acids long. V was clipped by 0 bases and J by 8 bases, with 10 bases between them. The CDR3 spells CASSYSTVDGYTF. CDR3 DNA sequence: TGTGCCAGCAGTTACTCGACGGTCGACGGCTACACCTTC.

V usage is TRBV7-2 and J usage is TRBJ1-6; 7 nucleotides line up with TRBD1. Germline-derived CDR1 and CDR2 are SGHTA and FQGNSA. The CDR3 runs 14 residues. V trimming: 1 base; J trimming: 7 bases; junction bases outside the gene matches: 1. The CDR3 DNA reads TGTGCCAGCAGCTTAGGGGACAGCAATTCACCCCTCCACTTT. This encodes CASSLGDSNSPLHF.

The CDR3, as DNA: TGTGCCAGCAGCTTGGCCGGGCTGAACACCGGGGAGCTGTTTTTT. Its translation: CASSLAGLNTGELFF. The chain couples TRBV7-2 to TRBJ2-2, with unresolved D. Germline-derived CDR1 and CDR2 are SGHTA and FQGNSA. The V end was cut by 3 bases, the J end by 1 base, with 9 bases between. The CDR3 consists of 15 residues.

As DNA, the CDR3 is TGTGCCAGCAGCCCTACGCCGTCTGGGGCCAACGTCCTGACTTTC. It codes for CASSPTPSGANVLTF. The chain couples TRBV3-1 (or the pseudogene TRBV3-2) to TRBJ2-6; D is unresolved. The CDR3 has 15 residues. Trimming removed 4 bases at V and 1 base at J, with 8 bases between. Germline assignment: CDR1 LGHDT and CDR2 YNNKEL (reference sequence).

In this sample, this clone turned up a few times. This chain uses TRBV30 with TRBJ2-3, with 9 bases aligning to TRBD1. The CDR3 runs 15 residues. The V and J ends lost 2 bases and 3 bases, in that order; junction bases with no gene match: 6. CDR1 and CDR2 from the germline V gene are GTSNPN and SVGIG (reference sequence). CDR3: CAWSRGGQGTDTQYF. The CDR3 DNA is TGTGCCTGGAGTCGGGGAGGACAGGGGACAGATACGCAGTATTTT.

The rearrangement uses TRBV9 and TRBJ1-4; TRBD1 is a possible D gene (6 bases). Germline V lookup: CDR1 SGDLS, CDR2 YYNGEE. V dropped 1 base and J dropped 5 bases, with 9 bases sitting between them. This CDR3 contains 14 residues. In DNA, the CDR3 is TGTGCCAGCAGCGTACAGGGGCCCAATGAAAAACTGTTTTTT. This gives the protein CASSVQGPNEKLFF. Variable domain in full (rest from reference TRBV9 and TRBJ1-4): DSGVTQTPKHLITATGQRVTLRCSPRSGDLSVYWYQQSLDQGLQFLIQYYNGEERAKGNILERFSAQQFPDLHSELNLSSLELGDSALYFCASSVQGPNEKLFFGSGTQLSVL.

The CDR3 bases are TGTGCCACCAGTGATTTGTCCGGGACAGGGGCCAATGAGCAGTTCTTC. Its protein product is CATSDLSGTGANEQFF. V and J are TRBV24-1 and TRBJ2-1, with 10 nucleotides matching TRBD1. Germline values: CDR1 KGHDR, CDR2 SFDVKD. V lost 0 bases, J lost 6 bases, and 4 bases stayed unmatched. CDR3 length: 16 amino acids.

This clone is a singleton in its sample. The chain is built from TRBV19 and TRBJ1-4; D ambiguous. The CDR3 loop spans 14 amino acids. V lost 10 bases and J 3 bases, leaving 15 bases between the germline ends. Germline loops: CDR1 LNHDA, CDR2 SQIVND (reference sequence). CDR3 sequence (DNA): TGTGCCACCTCGTTTTTGGAGCCTAATGAAAAACTGTTTTTT. It is translated as CATSFLEPNEKLFF.

J is TRBJ2-7 and V is TRBV7-2; 10 bases match TRBD1. CDR1 is SGHTA and CDR2 is FQGNSA in the germline V gene. V lost 5 bases and J lost 0; bases outside the gene matches: 4. The CDR3 spans 15 residues. The CDR3 nucleotides are TGTGCCAGCAGCCCGACAGGGGGCCTCTCCTACGAGCAGTACTTC. The encoded protein is CASSPTGGLSYEQYF.

The rearrangement joins TRBV7-9 to TRBJ2-3, with D unresolved. The CDR3 is 10 amino acids. CDR1 and CDR2 (germline): SEHNR, FQNEAQ (reference sequence). V lost 5 bases and J lost 9, with 6 bases in between. The CDR3 loop is CASSHQTQYF. The CDR3 DNA reads TGTGCCAGCAGCCACCAGACGCAGTATTTT.

J is TRBJ1-2 and V is TRBV7-9, with unresolved D. Trimming shortened V by 5 bases and J by 0 bases, and 10 bases separated the two germline ends. Germline V gene lookup returns CDR1 SEHNR and CDR2 FQNEAQ (reference sequence). This CDR3 has 14 amino acids. CDR3 sequence reads: CASSASGSNYGYTF. The CDR3 region has the DNA TGTGCCAGCAGCGCCTCGGGGTCTAACTATGGCTACACCTTC.

J is TRBJ1-2 and V is TRBV6-2 or TRBV6-3, with D maybe TRBD1 (5 bases). Trimming pared 0 bases from V and 14 bases from J, leaving 10 bases between. Germline V gives CDR1 MNHEY, CDR2 SVGEGT. The CDR3 is 11 residues long. The CDR3 DNA reads TGTGCCAGCAGTTACTCGGGGGGACTAACCTTC. Encoded protein: CASSYSGGLTF.

J is TRBJ2-3 and V is TRBV3-1 (or the pseudogene TRBV3-2); D remains unclear. The germline V gene encodes CDR1 LGHDT and CDR2 YNNKEL (reference sequence). The CDR3 spans 15 residues. With 1 base removed from V and 1 base from J, the gap between germline ends came to 9 bases. CDR3 bases: TGTGCCAGCAGCCAAGGTCGGGCCCGCACAGATACGCAGTATTTT. Protein: CASSQGRARTDTQYF.

This clone was found once. V gene TRBV27 combines with J gene TRBJ2-6; tentatively, D is TRBD1 (6 bases). The CDR3 covers 18 residues. V was trimmed by 5 bases and J by 3 bases, leaving 20 bases between them. Germline lookup yields CDR1 MNHEY and CDR2 SMNVEV (reference sequence). The CDR3 DNA reads TGTGCCAGCAGTGTAGTGGGGGCGGCAGTAGATGGGGCCAACGTCCTGACTTTC. This encodes CASSVVGAAVDGANVLTF.

The chain has TRBV18 and TRBJ2-1, with 11 bases fitting TRBD1. The germline V gene encodes CDR1 KGHSH and CDR2 LQKENI. V trimming: 3 bases; J trimming: 4 bases; junction bases outside the gene matches: 5. There are 16 residues in the CDR3. The CDR3 DNA reads as TGTGCCAGCTCACCTCTGGGACAGGGGGTTTACAATGAGCAGTTCTTC. The encoded protein is CASSPLGQGVYNEQFF.

The CDR3 DNA follows: TGTGCCAGTACGTTGACGGCCGTCACTGAAGCTTTCTTT. Amino acid sequence: CASTLTAVTEAFF. The rearrangement links TRBV19 to TRBJ1-1; D is unresolved. Trimming left V 7 bases short and J 4 bases short, with 13 bases between. The CDR3 extends over 13 amino acids. Per the germline V gene, CDR1 is LNHDA and CDR2 is SQIVND (reference sequence). Full variable domain (remainder filled in from reference TRBV19 and TRBJ1-1): DGGITQSPKYLFRKEGQNVTLSCEQNLNHDAMYWYRQDPGQGLRLIYYSQIVNDFQKGDIAEGYSVSREKKESFPLTVTSAQKNPTAFYLCASTLTAVTEAFFGQGTRLTVV.

The V call is TRBV11-3, the J call TRBJ2-2, with TRBD2 matching 9 bases. With 5 bases clipped from V and 6 bases from J, the junction kept 4 bases outside the gene matches. The CDR3 has 14 residues. Per the germline V gene, CDR1 is SGHNT and CDR2 is YENEEA. In nucleotides, the CDR3 is TGTGCCAGCAGCCTGGGACTAGCCCCCGGGGAGCTGTTTTTT. Translated, it gives CASSLGLAPGELFF. Supplemented by reference TRBV11-3 and TRBJ2-2, the full variable domain reads EAGVVQSPRYKIIEKKQPVAFWCNPISGHNTLYWYLQNLGQGPELLIRYENEEAVDDSQLPKDRFSAERLKGVDSTLKIQPAELGDSAVYLCASSLGLAPGELFFGEGSRLTVL.

The genes are TRBV4-2 and TRBJ2-3; D call uncertain. Germline CDR1 is LGHNA and CDR2 is YNFKEQ. The CDR3 runs 17 residues. The V gene lost 0 bases and the J gene lost 2 bases, with 15 bases spanning the gap. The CDR3 is CASSQEENGRHTDTQYF. In nucleotides, the CDR3 is TGTGCCAGCAGCCAAGAGGAAAACGGGCGACACACAGATACGCAGTATTTT.